Detailed here is one T cell receptor beta chain. In this sample, this clonotype turned up a few times. Its recognized antigen is unknown. Per-base quality was not reported, and no clone a single base away is much larger than it. Looking up the germline V gene (reference sequence) yields CDR1 DFQATT and CDR2 SNEGSKA. The CDR3 measures 11 amino acids from cysteine to phenylalanine. Of the read, only the CDR3 DNA is kept; its 33 bases are in frame from base 1. V drops 5 bases and J drops 6 bases, leaving 10 bases in between. Only healthy Caucasian donors were included. Three pairs of female monozygotic twins, all aged about 18 to 30 years, made up the twin cohort. Positive isolation kits from Invitrogen were used to isolate the CD4+ and CD8+ T cell populations. The library relied on 5' RACE. TCRdb lists the instrument as Illumina HiSeq 2000. Template switching added a universal primer binding site, and the final cDNA carried a unique molecular identifier that allowed TCR cDNA molecules to be counted accurately. Specific primers in the conserved constant-segment region were used to synthesize first-strand cDNA for TCR alpha and beta chains. To control for contamination, every cDNA library was double barcoded, receiving both a SMART-Mk sample barcode and Illumina barcodes. TruSeq adapter sequences along with Illumina sample barcodes were introduced in two successive PCR steps. Sequencing of the TCR alpha and beta cDNA libraries was done on the Illumina HiSeq platform using custom primers. The source study handled its data this way. MiGEC was used to process raw reads and extract unique molecular identifiers, and MiXCR was used to find CDR3 positions. Recombination models were inferred per individual with the repgenHMM and IGoR tools using an EM algorithm. Shared clonotypes were analyzed with the tcR package in R, and sharing was normalized by the product of cloneset sizes. Out-of-frame nonproductive sequences were analyzed to study raw recombination free of thymic and clonal selection effects. TCRdb itself trimmed the public reads at Q25 with fastp, ran MiXCR and retained productive beta chains. A single entry per CDR3 protein holds the most common genes and DNA from its merged rows. V and J calls and clone size were set by TCRdb, not the authors. The sample table contains roughly 200,000 distinct CDR3 sequences; only one count was recorded for about a sixth of them. Over 35% of the sample goes to the ten largest clones.

This sample was taken from a study of identical twins (dated by TCRdb to between 2015 and 2016). Background on the whole study: The study deep-sequenced TCR alpha and beta repertoires from monozygotic twins, unrelated adults of various ages and cord blood to test whether fetal clonotypes persist. To rule out contamination, the twin experiments were replicated at different times with different library preparation protocols. Here is what the overall study found, with its caveats: Compared with coincidental sharing between unrelated individuals, out-of-frame TCR alpha sequences shared between twins showed an excess of sequences with low generation probability. Recombination models systematically underestimated out-of-frame TCR alpha sharing in monozygotic twins but agreed with sharing between unrelated individuals. Zero-insertion analyses could be partly confounded by invariant T cells such as MAIT and iNKT, though diverse VJ usage argued against such confounding for most clonotypes. Abundant cord blood beta clonotypes had fewer insertions, young adult naive repertoires showed a similar but weaker trend, and memory repertoires showed no such trend. A weaker excess of twin sharing was found in beta out-of-frame sequences because the signal-to-noise ratio was lowered by fewer shared sequences. Conclusions relied on cross-sectional statistical analysis, since the same donors could not be followed over many years.

The sample also formed part of further work on T cells expressing NK-cell markers. The second study reports: In sorted CD3+CD56+NKG2C+, CD3+CD56+NKG2C- and CD3+CD56-NKG2C+ T-cell subsets from several donors, TCR beta-chain repertoires were profiled. Among the eight sequenced donors, only one was HCMV-seronegative, while the other seven were HCMV-seropositive. In several experiments an anti-gammadeltaTCR antibody was added to restrict sorting to alphabetaTCR-expressing T cells. For over five donors, the dominant CD3+CD56+NKG2C+ clonotypes were among the top 10 CD8+ clonotypes and accounted for roughly 1.0-7.5% of CD8+ T cells. Those dominant clonotypes were again the most abundant among CD3+CD56-NKG2C+ cells in a few donors, at about 28.3-65%. Whether the expanded NKG2C-expressing T cell clones were specific for HCMV antigens was left unclear. Randomly selected healthy volunteers, three men and five women, were used as the eight sequenced donors. A commercial ELISA kit detecting HCMV-specific IgG in serum was used to determine HCMV serostatus. MIGEC was used to demultiplex reads and group the reads by UMI, and MiTCR was used to assemble and quantify clonotypes. To exclude erroneous sequences, only TCR cDNA sequences supported by at least two reads were retained. The tcR package was used for downstream repertoire analysis, with clonotypes matched between fractions based on CDR3 nucleotide sequence plus V segment. VDJmatch was used to annotate antigen specificity against VDJdb, with one amino acid substitution in CDR3 permitted.

This receptor chain uses TRBV20-1 and TRBJ1-1; there is no confident call for the D gene. Sequencing input: CD8+ T cells sorted from blood. The origin of this receptor is a woman under 30 in good health. The DNA sequence is as follows: TGCAGTGCTTCGGTGGGATCTGAAGCTTTCTTT. This is translated as CSASVGSEAFF.